The entry that follows covers one T cell receptor beta chain sequence. These data originate in a study of blood T cell repertoires in COVID-19. In the authors' workflow: Researchers report that nucleated cell counts were estimated from reference gene primer amplification. Assay: immunoSEQ multiplex PCR; the TCRdb copy retains only in-frame clones and omits some. That table gives V, J and clone size, and the DNA gave D and trimming. The sample includes hundreds of thousands of clones, around 92% seen only once; the top ten take roughly a tenth. The junction had 2 bases not matched to a gene; V was cut back by 4 bases and J by 0 bases. CDR1 and CDR2 from the germline V gene are SGHNT and YYREEE (reference sequence). The CDR3 is 14 residues long. This study enrolled people aged 18 to 89 from approximately 24 US geographic areas.

This sequence was found in a woman younger than 45 who had recovered from COVID-19. The sequenced material came from PBMCs or T cells enriched from blood (not recorded which). The V gene is TRBV5-4, the J gene TRBJ1-1; the match to TRBD1 covers 8 bases. The CDR3 sequence: CASSEGQVNTEAFF. CDR3 DNA: TGTGCCAGCAGCGAGGGACAGGTGAACACTGAAGCTTTCTTT.